This T cell receptor beta chain was retrieved from a study of shared clonotypes between healthy human individuals. This clone was counted only a few times. Antigen specificity is unknown. The CDR3 contains 16 residues. V lost 0 bases, J lost 2 bases, and 11 bases lay in between. Per the germline V gene, CDR1 is SGHNT and CDR2 is YENEEA. This was a deep-level run. Here immunoSEQ multiplex PCR was the method, and the copy in TCRdb shows in-frame clones only, minus some. The profile covers over a million clones, with around 74% appearing a single time and 1.4% to 1.5% taken by the ten largest. Study results and caveats: For sorted subsets, rarefaction showed incomplete sequencing despite large depth.

The TCR sequence derives from a man between 18 and 29 years old in good health. Source material: memory CD4+ T cells sorted from blood. Documented subset: CD45RA-negative fraction. J is TRBJ2-1 and V is TRBV11-3, with D unresolved. CDR3 nucleotides: TGTGCCAGCAGCTTAGAAGGGCAGGCGGCCTACAATGAGCAGTTCTTC. It yields the protein CASSLEGQAAYNEQFF.